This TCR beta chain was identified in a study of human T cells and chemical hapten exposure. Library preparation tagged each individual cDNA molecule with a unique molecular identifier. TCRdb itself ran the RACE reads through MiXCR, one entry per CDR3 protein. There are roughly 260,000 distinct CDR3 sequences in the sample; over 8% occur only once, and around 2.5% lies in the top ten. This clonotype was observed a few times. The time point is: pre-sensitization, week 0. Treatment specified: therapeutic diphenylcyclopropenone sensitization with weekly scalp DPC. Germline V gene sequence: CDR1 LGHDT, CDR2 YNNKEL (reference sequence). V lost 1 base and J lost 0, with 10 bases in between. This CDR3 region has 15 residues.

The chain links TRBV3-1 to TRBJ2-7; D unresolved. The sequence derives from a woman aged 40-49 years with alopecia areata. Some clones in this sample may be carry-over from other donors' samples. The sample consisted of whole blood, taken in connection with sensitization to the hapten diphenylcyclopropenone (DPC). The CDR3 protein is CASSQGQLTSYEQYF. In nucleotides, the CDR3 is TGTGCCAGCAGCCAAGGGCAGCTAACCTCCTACGAGCAGTACTTC.